The 21 T cell receptor beta chains below come from one sample, sequenced in a study of cytomegalovirus exposure and HLA in healthy donors. The PCR contained 60 Vbeta and 13 Jbeta primers. Clones were sequenced by immunoSEQ multiplex PCR, and TCRdb holds only the in-frame ones, with some missing. The repertoire consists of 110,000 to 150,000 clones, with roughly three quarters occurring once and the leading ten covering around 3.2%. The sequencing input was PBMCs. The receptors stem from a female donor in good health and CMV-seronegative.

The J gene is TRBJ1-2, the V gene TRBV28; no reliable D call. V was shortened by 5 bases and J by 7 bases, with 17 bases between the two germline ends. The germline V gene has CDR1 MDHEN and CDR2 SYDVKM. This CDR3 has 14 residues. In DNA form, the CDR3 reads TGTGCCAGCAGTCCCGTCCAGCCCCGAGGTGGCTACACCTTC. Its translation is CASSPVQPRGGYTF.

The gene calls are TRBV27 and TRBJ2-7; 11 bases are a match to TRBD1. Per germline, CDR1 MNHEY and CDR2 SMNVEV (reference sequence). This CDR3 has 13 amino acids. J gave up 2 bases and V 8 bases, and 2 bases lay outside the gene matches. The CDR3 sequence: CASRGQGAYEQYF. The DNA for the CDR3 is TGTGCCAGCCGGGGACAGGGGGCCTACGAGCAGTACTTC.

The gene calls are TRBV7-9 and TRBJ1-2, with unresolved D. The CDR3 is 13 amino acids. Germline V CDR1 and CDR2: SEHNR, FQNEAQ (reference sequence). V lost 5 bases and J 8 bases, leaving 15 bases between the germline ends. CDR3 sequence: CASSQDAIRGYTF. In DNA form, the CDR3 reads TGTGCCAGCAGCCAAGATGCTATCCGAGGCTACACCTTC.

The chain has TRBV6-1 and TRBJ2-1; 7 bases are a match to TRBD1. Germline CDR1 and CDR2: MNHNS and SASEGT. V gave up 4 bases and J gave up 0 bases; unmatched junction bases: 3. CDR3 length equals 15 residues. CDR3 amino acids: CASSGTGLSYNEQFF. The CDR3 DNA is TGTGCCAGCAGTGGGACAGGCCTCTCCTACAATGAGCAGTTCTTC.

This clone was detected only once. This chain uses TRBV6-6 with TRBJ1-6, with 7 bases matching TRBD1. Germline trimming cut 8 bases from V and 6 bases from J; bases unmatched to any gene: 4. Looked up from germline, CDR1 is MNHNY and CDR2 is SVGAGI (reference sequence). The CDR3 sequence is 13 residues long. The CDR3 here is CASGDSRNSPLHF. The CDR3 DNA reads TGTGCCAGCGGGGACAGTCGTAATTCACCCCTCCACTTT.

This clone was observed a few times. The chain combines TRBV13 with TRBJ1-3; D ambiguous. The CDR3 length is 11 residues. V lost 3 bases and J 10 bases, leaving 7 bases between the germline ends. The V gene's germline CDR1 is PRHDT and CDR2 FYEKMQ (reference sequence). The CDR3 region has the DNA TGTGCCAGCAGCTTGGGCAAGACCATATATTTT. It specifies CASSLGKTIYF. Full variable domain (rest looked up from reference TRBV13 and TRBJ1-3): AAGVIQSPRHLIKEKRETATLKCYPIPRHDTVYWYQQGPGQDPQFLISFYEKMQSDKGSIPDRFSAQQFSDYHSELNMSSLELGDSALYFCASSLGKTIYFGEGSWLTVV.

The chain joins TRBV18 to TRBJ2-6, with 7 bases matching TRBD1. Trimming at V came to 5 bases and at J to 0 bases, leaving 7 bases not matched to a gene. The CDR3 extends over 17 amino acids. Germline assignment: CDR1 KGHSH and CDR2 LQKENI. The CDR3 nucleotides are TGTGCCAGCTCAGAACAGGGGTCAAACTCTGGGGCCAACGTCCTGACTTTC. Encoded protein: CASSEQGSNSGANVLTF.

A note on this clone: Mismatch with germline at one junction end may stem from a read error. The chain combines TRBV7-2 with TRBJ1-2, with unresolved D. The CDR3 consists of 14 residues. CDR1 SGHTA and CDR2 FQGNSA come from the germline V gene. The CDR3 coding sequence is TGTGCCAGCAGCTTAGAAGAGGCAAGCCATGGCTACCCCTTC. Protein product: CASSLEEASHGYPF.

This chain connects TRBV28 to TRBJ1-1; TRBD1 aligns across 7 bases. Germline CDR1 reads MDHEN; CDR2 reads SYDVKM. V gave up 4 bases and J gave up 4 bases; unmatched junction bases: 9. The CDR3 is 15 residues long. CDR3 sequence: CASSSPTGKGTEAFF. As DNA, the CDR3 is TGTGCCAGCAGTTCCCCGACAGGGAAGGGCACTGAAGCTTTCTTT.

The chain couples TRBV19 to TRBJ2-1; weak D call: TRBD1 (6 bases). Trimming left V 7 bases short and J 3 bases short, with 19 bases between. Germline V CDR1 and CDR2: LNHDA, SQIVND (reference sequence). This CDR3 has 16 residues. The CDR3: CASTPRGGFNYNEQFF. CDR3 DNA: TGTGCCAGTACCCCACGAGGGGGATTTAACTACAATGAGCAGTTCTTC.

The rearrangement links TRBV6-5 to TRBJ2-3, with 12 bases fitting TRBD1. V lost 5 bases and J lost 7; bases outside the gene matches: 7. The CDR3 consists of 15 residues. Germline V gene sequence: CDR1 MNHEY, CDR2 SVGAGI. This CDR3 reads CASSLGTGGLNTQYF. The CDR3 nucleotides are TGTGCCAGCAGTCTAGGGACAGGGGGCTTGAATACGCAGTATTTT.

This clone has just a few counts. CDR3 DNA sequence: TGCAGCGTTCGTGGAGGTTCTGAAGCTTTCTTT. Translated: CSVRGGSEAFF. This chain connects TRBV29-1 to TRBJ1-1; D remains unclear. From germline, CDR1 is SQVTM and CDR2 ANQGSEA. This CDR3 has 11 amino acids. The V gene lost 5 bases and the J gene lost 6 bases, with 10 bases spanning the gap.

This clone came up a few times. The CDR3 region has the DNA TGTGCCAGCTGGACAACCTGGACGGGGAACACTGAAGCTTTCTTT. Translated, it gives CASWTTWTGNTEAFF. The chain couples TRBV5-6 to TRBJ1-1; tentative D call: TRBD1 (5 bases). The germline V gene has CDR1 SGHDT and CDR2 YYEEEE. The CDR3 is made up of 15 amino acids. V lost 7 bases and J lost 1, with 17 bases in between.

The chain links TRBV5-4 to TRBJ1-3; D is ambiguous. V was trimmed by 3 bases and J by 6 bases, leaving 7 bases between them. This CDR3 is 12 amino acids long. The germline CDR1 and CDR2 sequences are SGHNT and YYREEE (reference sequence). CDR3 loop: CASSSGLNTIYF. The CDR3 DNA follows: TGTGCCAGCAGCTCCGGACTAAACACCATATATTTT.

The chain employs TRBV6-6 and TRBJ2-1; D may be TRBD2 (6 bases). V lost 0 bases and J 9 bases, leaving 12 bases between the germline ends. Germline V gene data show CDR1 as MNHNY and CDR2 as SVGAGI (reference sequence). This CDR3 has 14 amino acids. CDR3 residues: CASSYSTGGAEQFF. CDR3 DNA sequence: TGTGCCAGCAGTTACTCGACGGGCGGGGCTGAGCAGTTCTTC.

The CDR3 region is CASSLRSTGQGPYEQYF. The CDR3 DNA follows: TGTGCCAGCTCACTCCGAAGCACGGGACAGGGCCCCTACGAGCAGTACTTC. The V and J genes are TRBV18 and TRBJ2-7; TRBD1 matches 9 bases. The CDR3 consists of 17 residues. Germline V CDR1 and CDR2: KGHSH, LQKENI. V shed 4 bases, J shed 2 bases, and the junction held 12 bases outside the gene matches.

The gene calls are TRBV5-4 and TRBJ2-3; D is perhaps TRBD2 (6 bases). The CDR3 spans 14 residues. Germline V CDR1 and CDR2: SGHNT, YYREEE (reference sequence). Trimming cost V 1 base and J 10 bases, with 16 bases left between them. The CDR3 sequence is CASSLRGTPQAQYF. For the CDR3, the DNA is TGTGCCAGCAGCTTGCGAGGGACTCCGCAAGCGCAGTATTTT.

This chain uses TRBV5-1 with TRBJ2-5; TRBD2 matches at 8 bases. J lost 0 bases, V lost 4 bases, and 2 bases had no gene match. The CDR3 sequence is 14 residues long. Germline CDR1 and CDR2: SGHRS and YFSETQ. CDR3 protein: CASSPGGYQETQYF. As DNA, the CDR3 is TGCGCCAGCAGCCCGGGGGGGTACCAAGAGACCCAGTACTTC.

The chain combines TRBV4-1 with TRBJ2-5, with D possibly TRBD2 on 6 matching bases. The closer fit of TRBJ2-7 to the DNA end suggests the J call may be wrong. Germline-derived CDR1 and CDR2 are MGHRA and YSYEKL. The CDR3 runs 16 residues. The CDR3, as DNA: TGCGCCAGCAGCCAACCAGTGACTAGTCGACCCTACGAGCAGTACTTC. It specifies CASSQPVTSRPYEQYF.

This clone was observed once. This CDR3 is CASSLSVGDTDTQYF. The CDR3 coding sequence is TGTGCCAGCAGTTTAAGCGTCGGGGACACAGATACGCAGTATTTT. The chain is built from TRBV28 and TRBJ2-3, with D possibly matching TRBD2 (5 bases). V lost 2 bases and J 2 bases, leaving 11 bases between the germline ends. The CDR3 is made up of 15 amino acids. The germline gives CDR1 MDHEN, CDR2 SYDVKM.

The rearrangement joins TRBV19 to TRBJ2-1; 7 bases line up with TRBD2. The CDR3 is 16 amino acids. V shed 3 bases and J 2 bases; nucleotides not matched to a gene: 7. CDR1 is LNHDA, CDR2 SQIVND, per germline (reference sequence). This CDR3 is CASSIKVLAAYNEQFF. CDR3 bases: TGTGCCAGTAGTATTAAGGTTCTAGCGGCCTACAATGAGCAGTTCTTC.